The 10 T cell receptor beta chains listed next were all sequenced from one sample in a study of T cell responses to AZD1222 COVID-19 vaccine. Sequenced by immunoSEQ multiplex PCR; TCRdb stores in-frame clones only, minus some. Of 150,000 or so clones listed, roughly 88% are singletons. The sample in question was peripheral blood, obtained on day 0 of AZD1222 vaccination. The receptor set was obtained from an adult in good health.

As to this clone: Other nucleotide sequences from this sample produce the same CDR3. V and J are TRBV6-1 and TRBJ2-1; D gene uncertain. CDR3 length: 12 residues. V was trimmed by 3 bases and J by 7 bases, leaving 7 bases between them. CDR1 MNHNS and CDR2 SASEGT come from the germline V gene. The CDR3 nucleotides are TGTGCCAGCAGTGATCCCGGGAATGAGCAGTTCTTC. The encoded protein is CASSDPGNEQFF.

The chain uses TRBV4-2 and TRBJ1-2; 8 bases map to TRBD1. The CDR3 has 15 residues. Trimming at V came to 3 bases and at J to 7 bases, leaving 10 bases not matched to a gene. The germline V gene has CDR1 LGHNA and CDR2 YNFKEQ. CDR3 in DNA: TGTGCCAGCAGCCATCTGTTGGACAGGGCCGCTGGCTACACCTTC. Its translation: CASSHLLDRAAGYTF.

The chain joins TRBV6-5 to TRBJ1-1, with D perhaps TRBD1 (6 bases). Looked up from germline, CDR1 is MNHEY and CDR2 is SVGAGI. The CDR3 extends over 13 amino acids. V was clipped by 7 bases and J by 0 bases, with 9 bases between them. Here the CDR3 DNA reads TGTGCCAGCAAAGGGGGGTTGAACACTGAAGCTTTCTTT. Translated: CASKGGLNTEAFF.

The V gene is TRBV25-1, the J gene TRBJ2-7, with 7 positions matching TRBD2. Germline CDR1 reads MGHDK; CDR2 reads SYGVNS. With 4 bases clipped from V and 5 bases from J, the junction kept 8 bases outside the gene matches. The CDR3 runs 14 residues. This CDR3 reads CASSVGGSGNEQYF. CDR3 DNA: TGTGCCAGCAGTGTGGGAGGGTCAGGAAACGAGCAGTACTTC.

The DNA of the CDR3 is TGTGCCAGCAGTCTATCAGGGACTAATGAAAAACTGTTTTTT. Protein: CASSLSGTNEKLFF. J is TRBJ1-4 and V is TRBV3-1 (or the pseudogene TRBV3-2); weak D call: TRBD1 (5 bases). This CDR3 has 14 amino acids. CDR1 is LGHDT and CDR2 is YNNKEL in the germline V gene (reference sequence). V was cut by 6 bases and J by 2 bases, with 10 bases left in between.

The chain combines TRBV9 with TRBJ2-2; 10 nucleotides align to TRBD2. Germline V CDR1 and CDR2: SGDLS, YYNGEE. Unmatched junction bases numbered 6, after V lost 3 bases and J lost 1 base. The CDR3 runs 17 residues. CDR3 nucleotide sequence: TGTGCCAGCAGCGGACAGATAGCGGGGGGGAACACCGGGGAGCTGTTTTTT. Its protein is CASSGQIAGGNTGELFF.

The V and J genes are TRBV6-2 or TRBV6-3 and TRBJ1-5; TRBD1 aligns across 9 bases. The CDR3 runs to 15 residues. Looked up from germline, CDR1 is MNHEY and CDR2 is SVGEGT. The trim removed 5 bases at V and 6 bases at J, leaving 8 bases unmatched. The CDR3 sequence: CASSGTGRGSQPQHF. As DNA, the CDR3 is TGTGCCAGCAGTGGGACAGGGAGGGGCAGTCAGCCCCAGCATTTT.

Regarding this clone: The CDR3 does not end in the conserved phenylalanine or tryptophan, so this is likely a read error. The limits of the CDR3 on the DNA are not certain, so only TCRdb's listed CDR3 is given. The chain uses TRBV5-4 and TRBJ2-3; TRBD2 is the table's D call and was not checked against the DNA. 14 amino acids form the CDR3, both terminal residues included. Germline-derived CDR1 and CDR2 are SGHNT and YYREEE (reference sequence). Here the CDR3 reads CASSLDGATLSGGL.

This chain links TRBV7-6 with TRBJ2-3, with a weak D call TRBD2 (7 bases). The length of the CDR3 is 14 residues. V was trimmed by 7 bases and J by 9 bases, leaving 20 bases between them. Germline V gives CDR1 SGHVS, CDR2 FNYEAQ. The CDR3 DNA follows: TGTGCCAGCACCCAAGGGGGGGACTCATTAACGCAGTATTTT. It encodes CASTQGGDSLTQYF.

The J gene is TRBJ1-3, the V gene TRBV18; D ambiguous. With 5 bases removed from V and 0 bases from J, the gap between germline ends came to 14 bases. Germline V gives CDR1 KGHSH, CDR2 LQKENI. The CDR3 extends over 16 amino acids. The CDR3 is CASSVPRPHSGNTIYF. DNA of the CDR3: TGTGCCAGCTCAGTGCCGAGGCCCCACTCTGGAAACACCATATATTTT.